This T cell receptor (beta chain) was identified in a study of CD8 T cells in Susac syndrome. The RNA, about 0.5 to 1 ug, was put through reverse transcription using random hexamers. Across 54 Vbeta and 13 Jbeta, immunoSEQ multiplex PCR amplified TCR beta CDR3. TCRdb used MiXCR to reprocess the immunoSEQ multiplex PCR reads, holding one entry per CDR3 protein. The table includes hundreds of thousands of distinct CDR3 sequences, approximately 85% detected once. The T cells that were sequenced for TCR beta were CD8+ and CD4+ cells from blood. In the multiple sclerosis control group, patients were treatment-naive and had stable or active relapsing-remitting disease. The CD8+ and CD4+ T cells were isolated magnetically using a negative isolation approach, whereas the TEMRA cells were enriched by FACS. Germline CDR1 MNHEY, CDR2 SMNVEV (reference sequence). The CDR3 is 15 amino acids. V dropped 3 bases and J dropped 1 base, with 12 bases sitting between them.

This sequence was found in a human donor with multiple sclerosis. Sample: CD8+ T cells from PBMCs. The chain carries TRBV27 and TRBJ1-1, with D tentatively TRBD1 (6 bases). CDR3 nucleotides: TGTGCCAGCAGTTTGAGTGGACAGCCGAACACTGAAGCTTTCTTT. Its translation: CASSLSGQPNTEAFF.